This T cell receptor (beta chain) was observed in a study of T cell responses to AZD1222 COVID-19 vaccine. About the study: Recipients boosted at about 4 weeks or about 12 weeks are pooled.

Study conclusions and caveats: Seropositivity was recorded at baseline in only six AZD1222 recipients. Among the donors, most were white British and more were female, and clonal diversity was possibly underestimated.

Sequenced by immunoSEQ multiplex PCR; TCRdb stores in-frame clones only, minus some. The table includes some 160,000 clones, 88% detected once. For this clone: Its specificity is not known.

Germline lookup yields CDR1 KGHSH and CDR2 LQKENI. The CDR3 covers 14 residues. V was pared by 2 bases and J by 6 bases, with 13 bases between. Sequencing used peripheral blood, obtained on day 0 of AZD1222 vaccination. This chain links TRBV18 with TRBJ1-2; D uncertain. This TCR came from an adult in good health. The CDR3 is CASSPGQDYHGYTF. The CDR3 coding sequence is TGTGCCAGCTCACCAGGGCAGGATTACCATGGCTACACCTTC.